This entry lists 25 T cell receptor beta chains sequenced from one sample in a study of blood T cell repertoires in COVID-19. The protocol was immunoSEQ multiplex PCR, while the TCRdb copy is restricted to in-frame clones and leaves out a portion. This sample carries about 220,000 clones, roughly 80% of them seen once, and the ten largest clones take 5.2%. What was sequenced was peripheral blood. Source of these receptors: a woman aged 70-85 years with COVID-19, enrolled during active disease.

V and J are TRBV7-2 and TRBJ2-1, with D perhaps TRBD1 (6 bases). V lost 8 bases and J 5 bases, leaving 13 bases between the germline ends. Germline-derived CDR1 and CDR2 are SGHTA and FQGNSA. This CDR3 is 13 amino acids long. The CDR3 sequence: CASALDRNNEQFF. CDR3 DNA: TGTGCCAGCGCCCTAGACAGGAACAATGAGCAGTTCTTC.

The chain links TRBV29-1 to TRBJ1-2, with D perhaps TRBD1 (5 bases). The CDR3 spans 12 residues. The germline V and J ends were trimmed by 4 bases and 6 bases, with 12 bases remaining between them. CDR1 and CDR2 (germline): SQVTM, ANQGSEA. This CDR3 reads CSVGGGVDGYTF. The CDR3 bases are TGCAGCGTTGGGGGCGGGGTTGATGGCTACACCTTC. The full variable domain, with the rest looked up from reference TRBV29-1 and TRBJ1-2, is SAVISQKPSRDICQRGTSLTIQCQVDSQVTMMFWYRQQPGQSLTLIATANQGSEATYESGFVIDKFPISRPNLTFSTLTVSNMSPEDSSIYLCSVGGGVDGYTFGSGTRLTVV.

V gene TRBV10-2 combines with J gene TRBJ2-2; D perhaps matches TRBD1 (5 bases). V was clipped by 6 bases and J by 0 bases, with 8 bases between them. The CDR3 runs to 14 residues. Germline assignment: CDR1 WSHSY and CDR2 SAAADI. The CDR3 DNA reads TGCGCCAGCAGGGACAATACGAACACCGGGGAGCTGTTTTTT. Translating it yields CASRDNTNTGELFF.

This clone was seen more than once but under ten times. This chain joins TRBV30 and TRBJ2-7, with 8 nucleotides matching TRBD2. With V trimmed by 0 bases and J by 2 bases, 3 bases remained unmatched. The CDR3 has 14 residues. Germline CDR1 and CDR2: GTSNPN and SVGIG (reference sequence). The CDR3 coding sequence is TGTGCCTGGAGTGTTGTTAGCGGGGCCTACGAGCAGTACTTC. This sequence encodes CAWSVVSGAYEQYF.

This clone was picked up one time. The chain recombines TRBV27 with TRBJ2-1; TRBD1 matches at 9 bases. This CDR3 comprises 15 residues. V lost 2 bases and J lost 10; bases outside the gene matches: 9. CDR1 and CDR2 (germline): MNHEY, SMNVEV (reference sequence). The CDR3 DNA is TGTGCCAGCAGTTTACAGGACAGGGGCTCAATCGAGCAGTTCTTC. It is translated as CASSLQDRGSIEQFF.

This chain joins TRBV6-6 and TRBJ2-1; tentative D call: TRBD2 (6 bases). The germline V gene encodes CDR1 MNHNY and CDR2 SVGAGI (reference sequence). This CDR3 has 13 residues. The V end lost 4 bases, the J end lost 4 bases, and 8 bases lay between the germline ends. For the CDR3, the DNA is TGTGCCAGCAGTTGGGGGGTTTACAATGAGCAGTTCTTC. Translating gives CASSWGVYNEQFF.

V and J are TRBV5-1 and TRBJ1-3, with 7 bases fitting TRBD1. The V gene's germline CDR1 is SGHRS and CDR2 YFSETQ. V dropped 3 bases and J dropped 0; count of bases not matched to a gene: 3. The CDR3 is made up of 15 amino acids. In DNA form, the CDR3 reads TGCGCCAGCAGCTCCAACAGGGGCTCTGGAAACACCATATATTTT. Residues: CASSSNRGSGNTIYF. The whole variable domain, remainder taken from reference TRBV5-1 and TRBJ1-3, is KAGVTQTPRYLIKTRGQQVTLSCSPISGHRSVSWYQQTPGQGLQFLFEYFSETQRNKGNFPGRFSGRQFSNSRSEMNVSTLELGDSALYLCASSSNRGSGNTIYFGEGSWLTVV.

This clone was recorded a few times. The V gene is TRBV5-4, the J gene TRBJ2-4; 7 bases are a match to TRBD1. Per germline, CDR1 SGHNT and CDR2 YYREEE (reference sequence). The CDR3 is 15 residues long. V gave up 2 bases and J gave up 9 bases; unmatched junction bases: 11. Here the CDR3 DNA reads TGTGCCAGCAGCTTAAGTGGAGACAGGGTCGGCATTCAGTACTTC. It codes for CASSLSGDRVGIQYF. The complete variable domain, with remaining parts taken from reference TRBV5-4 and TRBJ2-4, reads ETGVTQSPTHLIKTRGQQVTLRCSSQSGHNTVSWYQQALGQGPQFIFQYYREEENGRGNFPPRFSGLQFPNYSSELNVNALELDDSALYLCASSLSGDRVGIQYFGAGTRLSVL.

This clone turned up a few times. This chain links TRBV6-5 with TRBJ1-1; 8 bases match TRBD1. The CDR3 runs to 13 residues. V gave up 4 bases and J gave up 4 bases; unmatched junction bases: 2. CDR1 and CDR2 (germline): MNHEY, SVGAGI. The CDR3 here is CASSSTGVTEAFF. CDR3 nucleotides: TGTGCCAGCAGTTCGACAGGGGTCACTGAAGCTTTCTTT.

This clone was seen just once. The genes are TRBV3-1 (or the pseudogene TRBV3-2) and TRBJ2-6; 7 positions agree with TRBD1. Germline CDR1 LGHDT, CDR2 YNNKEL (reference sequence). The CDR3 totals 19 residues. Trimming cost V 2 bases and J 0 bases; bases outside gene matches: 10. CDR3 protein: CASSQPLPGQLSGANVLTF. The CDR3 region has the DNA TGTGCCAGCAGCCAACCCCTGCCGGGACAGCTCTCTGGGGCCAACGTCCTGACTTTC.

The rearrangement uses TRBV5-1 and TRBJ1-2, with a weak D call TRBD1 (6 bases). Trimming pared 1 base from V and 3 bases from J, leaving 13 bases between. The CDR3 runs 15 residues. Per the germline V gene, CDR1 is SGHRS and CDR2 is YFSETQ. The chain's CDR3 is CASSLLTAGDYGYTF. The CDR3 bases are TGCGCCAGCAGCTTGCTAACGGCAGGGGACTATGGCTACACCTTC.

This chain joins TRBV20-1 and TRBJ2-3, with TRBD1 as a possible D gene (5 bases). Germline V gives CDR1 DFQATT, CDR2 SNEGSKA (reference sequence). CDR3 length: 15 amino acids. Trimming pared 3 bases from V and 7 bases from J, leaving 20 bases between. The CDR3 region has the DNA TGCAGTGCTAGTCAAGGGGAAAGAGTTGTGAATACGCAGTATTTT. The encoded protein is CSASQGERVVNTQYF.

This rearrangement joins TRBV19 to TRBJ2-7; 8 nucleotides line up with TRBD1. V dropped 4 bases and J dropped 0; count of bases not matched to a gene: 8. The CDR3 extends over 16 amino acids. From germline, CDR1 is LNHDA and CDR2 SQIVND (reference sequence). Here the CDR3 DNA reads TGTGCCAGTAGTAGTATCGGGACAGGATCCTCCTACGAGCAGTACTTC. Translating gives CASSSIGTGSSYEQYF.

The rearrangement uses TRBV29-1 and TRBJ1-2; a weak D match, TRBD1 (6 bases). CDR1 is SQVTM and CDR2 is ANQGSEA in the germline V gene. CDR3 length equals 12 residues. Trimming removed 6 bases from V and 3 bases from J, with 11 bases in between. The CDR3 here is CSVQQGDYGYTF. In DNA, the CDR3 is TGCAGCGTACAACAGGGTGACTATGGCTACACCTTC. The full variable domain, with the rest looked up from reference TRBV29-1 and TRBJ1-2, is SAVISQKPSRDICQRGTSLTIQCQVDSQVTMMFWYRQQPGQSLTLIATANQGSEATYESGFVIDKFPISRPNLTFSTLTVSNMSPEDSSIYLCSVQQGDYGYTFGSGTRLTVV.

The J gene is TRBJ2-5, the V gene TRBV28; D perhaps matches TRBD1 (6 bases). Trimming stripped 1 base from V and 5 bases from J, with 14 bases between. Germline V gene sequence: CDR1 MDHEN, CDR2 SYDVKM. The CDR3 has 15 residues. In DNA, the CDR3 is TGTGCCAGCAGTTTATTGGCAGGGGCTCAGGAGACCCAGTACTTC. This gives the protein CASSLLAGAQETQYF.

The chain uses TRBV7-8 and TRBJ2-3; D perhaps matches TRBD2 (6 bases). Germline-derived CDR1 and CDR2 are SGHVS and FQNEAQ. The CDR3 sequence is 17 residues long. Trimming took 1 base from V and 3 from J, leaving 17 bases between them. CDR3 residues: CASSLDMRGRGTDTQYF. The CDR3 bases are TGTGCCAGCAGCTTAGACATGAGAGGCCGGGGGACAGATACGCAGTATTTT. The variable domain in full, completed from reference TRBV7-8 and TRBJ2-3, reads GAGVSQSPRYKVAKRGQDVALRCDPISGHVSLFWYQQALGQGPEFLTYFQNEAQLDKSGLPSDRFFAERPEGSVSTLKIQRTQQEDSAVYLCASSLDMRGRGTDTQYFGPGTRLTVL.

The rearrangement joins TRBV7-2 to TRBJ1-4, with a weak D call TRBD1 (6 bases). In germline, CDR1 is SGHTA, CDR2 FQGNSA. Trimming took 5 bases from V and 6 from J, leaving 13 bases between them. The CDR3 totals 14 residues. CDR3 residues: CASSNRVADEKLFF. The CDR3 coding sequence is TGTGCCAGCAGCAACAGGGTCGCGGATGAAAAACTGTTTTTT.

CDR3 coding DNA: TGTGCCACCAAGGGACAGGGGAAAGGCTACACCTTC. It codes for CATKGQGKGYTF. The chain links TRBV19 to TRBJ1-2, with 10 bases lining up with TRBD1. The CDR3 consists of 12 residues. Germline V gene sequence: CDR1 LNHDA, CDR2 SQIVND (reference sequence). The V and J ends lost 10 bases and 8 bases, in that order; junction bases with no gene match: 7. The whole variable domain, filled in from reference TRBV19 and TRBJ1-2, reads DGGITQSPKYLFRKEGQNVTLSCEQNLNHDAMYWYRQDPGQGLRLIYYSQIVNDFQKGDIAEGYSVSREKKESFPLTVTSAQKNPTAFYLCATKGQGKGYTFGSGTRLTVV.

The chain has TRBV7-6 and TRBJ2-5, with TRBD2 matching over 7 bases. Germline-derived CDR1 and CDR2 are SGHVS and FNYEAQ. The trim removed 3 bases at V and 5 bases at J, leaving 9 bases unmatched. This CDR3 comprises 15 residues. In nucleotides, the CDR3 is TGTGCCAGCAGCTTGATCGCGGGAGTGGTGGAGACCCAGTACTTC. This codes for CASSLIAGVVETQYF. The entire variable domain, with the rest obtained from reference TRBV7-6 and TRBJ2-5, is as follows: GAGVSQSPRYKVTKRGQDVALRCDPISGHVSLYWYRQALGQGPEFLTYFNYEAQQDKSGLPNDRFSAERPEGSISTLTIQRTEQRDSAMYRCASSLIAGVVETQYFGPGTRLLVL.

This clone appeared a few times. The rearrangement joins TRBV24-1 to TRBJ1-2, with D perhaps matching TRBD1 (5 bases). Trimming cost V 3 bases and J 5 bases, with 12 bases left between them. Germline loops: CDR1 KGHDR, CDR2 SFDVKD. The length of the CDR3 is 14 residues. The CDR3: CATSDAARAYGYTF. The CDR3 DNA is TGTGCCACCAGTGATGCCGCCAGGGCATATGGCTACACCTTC.

The CDR3 loop is CASSPERPVAGGASSYNEQFF. As DNA, the CDR3 is TGTGCCAGCAGCCCCGAACGACCAGTAGCGGGAGGCGCGAGCTCCTACAATGAGCAGTTCTTC. The chain employs TRBV6-2 or TRBV6-3 and TRBJ2-1; 10 bases line up with TRBD2. J was trimmed by 0 bases and V by 6 bases; bases with no gene match: 20. CDR3 length equals 21 residues. Germline CDR1 reads MNHEY; CDR2 reads SVGEGT.

The rearrangement joins TRBV5-1 to TRBJ1-4; 7 positions match TRBD1. Trimming at V came to 5 bases and at J to 8 bases, leaving 9 bases not matched to a gene. This CDR3 has 14 residues. Germline-derived CDR1 and CDR2 are SGHRS and YFSETQ. The CDR3 sequence is CASRDPQGNEKLFF. As DNA, the CDR3 is TGCGCCAGCAGAGATCCACAGGGGAACGAAAAACTGTTTTTT.

The gene calls are TRBV29-1 and TRBJ1-3; TRBD1 is a possible D gene (5 bases). Between the trimmed V and J ends, which lost 5 bases and 3 bases, there was a span of 11 bases. This CDR3 is 13 amino acids long. Germline V CDR1 and CDR2: SQVTM, ANQGSEA. This CDR3 is CSVSLGGGNTIYF. Here the CDR3 DNA reads TGCAGCGTTAGTTTGGGGGGTGGAAACACCATATATTTT.

CDR3 nucleotides: TGTGCCAGCAGAAAGGGGCTCAACACTGAAGCTTTCTTT. It specifies CASRKGLNTEAFF. The chain couples TRBV7-9 to TRBJ1-1; D may be TRBD1 (5 bases). Germline V gene sequence: CDR1 SEHNR, CDR2 FQNEAQ (reference sequence). The CDR3 runs to 13 residues. The V end lost 6 bases, the J end lost 2 bases, and 10 bases lay between the germline ends.

The rearrangement links TRBV4-3 to TRBJ1-6; no firm D call. Germline V gene sequence: CDR1 LGHNA, CDR2 YSLEER. V lost 0 bases to trimming and J lost 5 bases, with 14 bases between them. CDR3 size: 17 residues. This chain's CDR3 is CASSQDWADGNNSPLHF. Written as DNA, the CDR3 is TGCGCCAGCAGCCAAGATTGGGCAGACGGTAATAATTCACCCCTCCACTTT.